This entry lists 25 T cell receptor beta chains sequenced from one sample in a study of T cell repertoires in cytomegalovirus infection. These receptors' targets are unknown. Each CDR3 protein is one row after TCRdb ran MiXCR on the reads. This sample has 570,000 or so distinct CDR3 sequences, with around 40% found just once. This specimen consisted of cultured PBMCs, obtained from culture after CMV antigen stimulation. These receptors were obtained from a human donor in good health (CMV status not recorded). Some clones in this sample may be carry-over from other donors' samples.

V and J are TRBV19 and TRBJ2-3; D possibly matches TRBD1 or TRBD2 (5 bases each). Germline V gene data show CDR1 as LNHDA and CDR2 as SQIVND (reference sequence). Trimming pared 10 bases from V and 3 bases from J, leaving 20 bases between. This CDR3 spans 15 amino acids. CDR3 loop: CATREVVGGTDTQYF. Written as DNA, the CDR3 is TGTGCCACCCGCGAGGTGGTTGGGGGAACAGATACGCAGTATTTT.

This chain joins TRBV6-5 and TRBJ1-2; no clear D. The CDR3 consists of 14 residues. Per the germline V gene, CDR1 is MNHEY and CDR2 is SVGAGI. Trimming left V 0 bases short and J 4 bases short, with 9 bases between. The CDR3 sequence is CASSYSERGYGYTF. The CDR3 DNA is TGTGCCAGCAGTTACTCCGAACGTGGCTATGGCTACACCTTC.

This clonotype occurred once. The junction departs from germline at one end; a sequencing error may be responsible. The chain carries TRBV2 and TRBJ1-4; 7 bases match TRBD1. This CDR3 comprises 14 residues. CDR1 SNHLY and CDR2 FYNNEI come from the germline V gene. The CDR3 DNA is TGTGCAAGCAGGGGGGGCACAACTAATGAAAAACTGTTTTTT. Translation: CASRGGTTNEKLFF.

The V gene is TRBV7-8, the J gene TRBJ1-6; TRBD1 matches 7 bases. This CDR3 comprises 15 residues. The germline V gene has CDR1 SGHVS and CDR2 FQNEAQ. The junction had 8 bases not matched to a gene; V was cut back by 3 bases and J by 9 bases. The CDR3 loop is CASSFRQGMGSPLHF. The CDR3 DNA follows: TGTGCCAGCAGCTTTAGACAGGGTATGGGTTCACCCCTCCACTTT.

This chain links TRBV15 with TRBJ1-3; D unclear. Germline-derived CDR1 and CDR2 are LNHNV and YYDKDF (reference sequence). V lost 8 bases, J lost 0 bases, and 8 bases lay in between. This CDR3 is built from 13 residues. CDR3 in amino acids: CATHASSGNTIYF. For the CDR3, the DNA is TGTGCCACCCATGCCAGCTCTGGAAACACCATATATTTT.

This chain joins TRBV6-6 and TRBJ2-5, with TRBD2 matching over 13 bases. The CDR3 is made up of 20 amino acids. CDR1 is MNHNY, CDR2 SVGAGI, per germline (reference sequence). V shed 6 bases, J shed 3 bases, and the junction held 19 bases outside the gene matches. CDR3 in DNA: TGTGCCAGCAGCTTCCTGGGACTAGCGGGGTCGGTTTGGGGGAAAGAGACCCAGTACTTC. Translating it yields CASSFLGLAGSVWGKETQYF.

This clonotype turned up a few times. The CDR3, as DNA: TGTGCCCTATTAAGACGAGGACCTCCCTACGAGCAGTACTTC. Translation: CALLRRGPPYEQYF. This chain joins TRBV6-4 and TRBJ2-7; no firm D call. In germline, CDR1 is MRHNA, CDR2 SNTAGT. Trimming cost V 11 bases and J 2 bases, with 19 bases left between them. This CDR3 has 14 amino acids.

The chain joins TRBV7-9 to TRBJ1-1; tentative D call: TRBD1 (5 bases). This CDR3 contains 14 residues. Germline loops: CDR1 SEHNR, CDR2 FQNEAQ (reference sequence). V lost 4 bases, J lost 4 bases, and 13 bases lay in between. CDR3 sequence reads: CASSSTEGSTEAFF. CDR3 nucleotides: TGTGCCAGCAGCTCAACGGAGGGGTCCACTGAAGCTTTCTTT. The variable domain in full, completed from reference TRBV7-9 and TRBJ1-1, reads DTGVSQNPRHKITKRGQNVTFRCDPISEHNRLYWYRQTLGQGPEFLTYFQNEAQLEKSRLLSDRFSAERPKGSFSTLEIQRTEQGDSAMYLCASSSTEGSTEAFFGQGTRLTVV.

The chain uses TRBV20-1 and TRBJ2-3, with TRBD2 matching over 7 bases. The J segment lost 0 bases and the V segment lost 1 base, leaving 4 bases of the junction unmatched. This CDR3 has 15 residues. The germline CDR1 and CDR2 sequences are DFQATT and SNEGSKA (reference sequence). The CDR3 coding sequence is TGCAGTGCTAGAGGGAGCGGGGCTAGCACAGATACGCAGTATTTT. Residues: CSARGSGASTDTQYF.

The chain links TRBV3-1 to TRBJ1-1, with D unresolved. CDR1 and CDR2 from the germline V gene are LGHDT and YNNKEL (reference sequence). Trimming removed 0 bases from V and 2 bases from J, with 10 bases in between. CDR3 size: 15 residues. The CDR3 region has the DNA TGTGCCAGCAGCCAAGACCCAGCCAGTAACACTGAAGCTTTCTTT. Amino acids: CASSQDPASNTEAFF.

There are a few counts of this clonotype. The CDR3 sequence: CASSPPGLNTEAFF. The DNA of the CDR3 is TGTGCCAGCAGCCCACCGGGGCTTAACACTGAAGCTTTCTTT. The genes are TRBV6-2 or TRBV6-3 and TRBJ1-1, with D maybe TRBD1 (5 bases). This CDR3 is built from 14 residues. V lost 6 bases and J 2 bases, leaving 13 bases between the germline ends. Germline V gives CDR1 MNHEY, CDR2 SVGEGT.

The chain is built from TRBV19 and TRBJ1-4; the match to TRBD1 covers 7 bases. Per germline, CDR1 LNHDA and CDR2 SQIVND (reference sequence). V lost 6 bases to trimming and J lost 0 bases; unmatched junction nucleotides: 1. The CDR3 is 14 amino acids. The CDR3 nucleotides are TGTGCCAGTAGCGGACAGGCAACTAATGAAAAACTGTTTTTT. It codes for CASSGQATNEKLFF.

The CDR3 DNA reads TGTGCCAGCAGCTTAGGCCTAGCGGGGGGCGGCACAGATACGCAGTATTTT. Protein product: CASSLGLAGGGTDTQYF. This rearrangement joins TRBV7-6 to TRBJ2-3; TRBD2 aligns across 11 bases. V lost 1 base to trimming and J lost 1 base; unmatched junction nucleotides: 4. CDR1 is SGHVS, CDR2 FNYEAQ, per germline. The CDR3 contains 17 residues.

The V and J genes are TRBV27 and TRBJ2-5; TRBD1 is a possible D gene (6 bases). Trimming shortened V by 5 bases and J by 5 bases, and 15 bases separated the two germline ends. CDR3 length: 14 residues. The germline V gene has CDR1 MNHEY and CDR2 SMNVEV (reference sequence). The CDR3 DNA reads TGTGCCAGCAGTCCTGATGGGGGCACGGAGACCCAGTACTTC. Protein sequence: CASSPDGGTETQYF.

This chain uses TRBV7-2 with TRBJ2-3, with no clear D. The CDR3 length is 12 residues. Germline lookup yields CDR1 SGHTA and CDR2 FQGNSA. With 4 bases removed from V and 5 bases from J, the gap between germline ends came to 7 bases. The CDR3 bases are TGTGCCAGCAGCTCTTTGATAGATACGCAGTATTTT. It specifies CASSSLIDTQYF.

This clonotype appeared a few times. The genes are TRBV11-2 and TRBJ2-5, with D possibly TRBD1 on 6 matching bases. The CDR3 is 16 amino acids. Looked up from germline, CDR1 is SGHAT and CDR2 is FQNNGV. Trimming took 4 bases from V and 2 from J, leaving 17 bases between them. The CDR3 sequence: CASSSQGWGPQETQYF. The CDR3 nucleotides read TGTGCCAGCAGCTCGCAGGGCTGGGGGCCTCAAGAGACCCAGTACTTC.

This clonotype occurred a few times. The V call is TRBV5-1, the J call TRBJ1-1, with TRBD1 matching over 7 bases. The germline gives CDR1 SGHRS, CDR2 YFSETQ. CDR3 length: 14 residues. Trimming took 3 bases from V and 4 from J; bases not matched to a gene: 6. CDR3 in amino acids: CASSSRQGGTEAFF. The CDR3 DNA reads as TGCGCCAGCAGCTCTCGACAGGGTGGCACTGAAGCTTTCTTT.

This clonotype has at least ten counts. V is TRBV7-2 and J is TRBJ1-3, with a tentative D call TRBD1 (6 bases). In germline, CDR1 is SGHTA, CDR2 FQGNSA. With 3 bases removed from V and 3 bases from J, the gap between germline ends came to 12 bases. The CDR3 runs 15 residues. The CDR3 DNA is TGTGCCAGCAGCTTTTCGGGGGCGCGTGGAAACACCATATATTTT. It codes for CASSFSGARGNTIYF. The full variable domain, its missing parts supplied by reference TRBV7-2 and TRBJ1-3, is GAGVSQSPSNKVTEKGKDVELRCDPISGHTALYWYRQSLGQGLEFLIYFQGNSAPDKSGLPSDRFSAERTGGSVSTLTIQRTQQEDSAVYLCASSFSGARGNTIYFGEGSWLTVV.

CDR3 DNA: TGTGCCAGCAGCTTATTAGTCCCTATGCGGGGCGCCGCCTACGAGCAGTACTTC. It translates to CASSLLVPMRGAAYEQYF. V and J are TRBV7-6 and TRBJ2-7, with a weak D call TRBD2 (6 bases). V shed 2 bases and J shed 2 bases, with 22 bases lying between them. The CDR3 totals 18 residues. Germline V gives CDR1 SGHVS, CDR2 FNYEAQ.

The CDR3 nucleotides are TGTGCCAGCAGTTCCATCTTAGCGGGGTCGAGGTCCGATGAGCAGTTCTTC. It specifies CASSSILAGSRSDEQFF. The chain links TRBV6-1 to TRBJ2-1, with TRBD2 matching 8 bases. J lost 8 bases, V lost 5 bases, and 17 bases had no gene match. Germline assignment: CDR1 MNHNS and CDR2 SASEGT. The CDR3 sequence is 17 residues long.

This clonotype appeared many times. The chain has TRBV7-2 and TRBJ2-1; unclear D gene. V was trimmed by 0 bases and J by 15 bases, leaving 15 bases between them. The CDR3 extends over 13 amino acids. In germline, CDR1 is SGHTA, CDR2 FQGNSA. The CDR3 sequence: CASSLAGPGRLFF. The CDR3 nucleotides are TGTGCCAGCAGCTTAGCTGGCCCCGGCCGGCTGTTCTTC.

A few counts support this clonotype. The V and J genes are TRBV6-1 and TRBJ2-7; 7 nucleotides line up with TRBD1. The CDR3 spans 14 residues. The germline CDR1 and CDR2 sequences are MNHNS and SASEGT. The V and J ends lost 1 base and 3 bases, in that order; junction bases with no gene match: 3. For the CDR3, the DNA is TGTGCCAGCAGTGAAGGGACAGGCGGCTACGAGCAGTACTTC. Residues: CASSEGTGGYEQYF.

In DNA form, the CDR3 reads TGCAGTACTCCCCGGGCAGGGATCGACACAGATACGCAGTATTTT. Protein product: CSTPRAGIDTDTQYF. The chain combines TRBV20-1 with TRBJ2-3; maybe TRBD1 (5 bases). Germline V CDR1 and CDR2: DFQATT, SNEGSKA (reference sequence). The ends were cut back, 8 bases at V and 2 bases at J, with 20 bases in the middle. The CDR3 runs 15 residues.

The genes are TRBV28 and TRBJ1-5; the D is unclear. This CDR3 has 15 amino acids. Germline values: CDR1 MDHEN, CDR2 SYDVKM. V was trimmed by 3 bases and J by 0 bases, leaving 9 bases between them. In DNA form, the CDR3 reads TGTGCCAGCAGTTTTTACAGCTATAGCAATCAGCCCCAGCATTTT. The encoded protein is CASSFYSYSNQPQHF.

The chain employs TRBV7-6 and TRBJ2-1, with 10 bases identical to TRBD2. CDR3 length: 16 residues. Losses at the gene ends were 5 bases for V and 4 bases for J; bases not matched to a gene: 8. Germline V gene sequence: CDR1 SGHVS, CDR2 FNYEAQ. CDR3 residues: CASSRSGRNSYNEQFF. The CDR3 DNA sequence: TGTGCCAGCAGCCGTAGCGGGAGGAACTCATACAATGAGCAGTTCTTC.